This entry is about one T cell receptor (beta chain). Its antigen is not yet known. Nothing much larger sits one base from this clone, and base qualities are not available. This entry is derived from a study of blood T cell repertoires in COVID-19 (dated by TCRdb to the early 2020s). Regarding the complete study: Samples covering the acute and convalescent phases of COVID-19 were provided by collaborators in the United States, Italy and Spain. The material from the prospective study consisted of cDNA or gDNA derived from T cells, B-cell-depleted T cells, or PBMCs. Deeply sampled blood TCRbeta repertoires from subjects exposed to, actively infected with, or recovered from COVID-19 were included in the dataset. The repertoires were released in a freely available public database meant as a resource for research on the immune response to SARS-CoV-2. Samples were obtained from the ongoing ImmuneRACE study (first 160 participants) and from 1,254 subjects provided by 6 global collaborators. A de-identified subject ID, COVID-19 status, age in years and sex were almost always included in the sample metadata. HLA class I and class II types, where available, came from metadata supplied by the sample provider rather than from assay-based typing.

TCRbeta CDR3 regions were amplified from genomic DNA using the immunoSEQ Assay, a bias-controlled multiplex PCR. Regarding the original processing steps: The number of nucleated cells in each sample was estimated from the amplification of reference gene primers within the assay. To quantify the absolute abundance of each unique TCRbeta CDR3 rearrangement, sequence reads were collapsed and filtered. For each sample, productive Simpson clonality was calculated as the square root of Simpson's diversity index over productive rearrangements. This is the immuneACCESS table as TCRdb keeps it, with only in-frame sequences that have V and J called. A part of the clones is gone; compared with another copy, unresolved V genes explain less than half, and the rest is unexplained. The V and J calls and clone size come from that table; D and trimming were worked out from the DNA. The sample records roughly 100,000 clones, 84% of which are singletons. The top ten constitute roughly 13% of the sample.

From a lookup of the germline V gene (reference sequence), CDR1 and CDR2 are LNHDA and SQIVND. For this chain, trimming is 3 bases at the V end and 0 bases at the J end, and the number of junction bases without a gene match is 21. The CDR3 runs 22 residues from the cysteine to the phenylalanine. Only CDR3 DNA is held: 66 bases, read in frame from base 1. Each collaborating institution followed its own protocols to collect whole blood in K2EDTA tubes. Collaborator samples were shipped for TCRbeta analysis as frozen whole blood, isolated PBMCs, or DNA extracted from either sample type. Broader findings and caveats from the paper: The quantity of clinical and demographic metadata differed by source and by participant and was supplied without curation.

The receptor comes from a human donor in a cohort sampled during active or convalescent COVID-19. Sequencing was done on a sample of peripheral blood. The receptor chain draws on TRBV19 and TRBJ1-4, with TRBD1 identical over 8 junction bases. The CDR3: CASSILPGTGSILFATNEKLFF. The DNA is as follows: TGTGCCAGTAGTATTCTTCCCGGGACAGGCTCGATCCTCTTTGCAACTAATGAAAAACTGTTTTTT.